The present T cell receptor beta chain was sequenced within a study of blood T cells in healthy people across ages. Overall study findings and caveats: What prevented conclusive comparison of naive and antigen-experienced cells was that PBMCs were unsorted.

Trimming took 7 bases from V and 7 from J; bases not matched to a gene: 6. CDR1 MNHEY and CDR2 SVGAGI come from the germline V gene. The CDR3 runs to 14 residues. A J-beta primer mix and a sample-barcoded 5' primer were used in a second PCR of roughly 7 to 12 cycles. TCRdb analysed the 5' RACE reads with MiXCR anew, one entry per CDR3 protein. The data hold around 1.5 million distinct CDR3 sequences, with about 43% observed a single time. Turning to this clonotype: The antigen is undetermined.

The TCR originated in a woman between 18 and 29 years old in good health. This sequence joins TRBV6-5 and TRBJ2-2; 10 bases are shared with TRBD2. Material: blood. The CDR3 sequence: CASTSSSGGGELFF. The CDR3 region has the DNA TGTGCCAGCACTAGCTCTAGCGGGGGCGGGGAGCTGTTTTTT.